This T cell receptor beta chain was sequenced for a study of shared clonotypes between healthy human individuals. As to this clone: Antigen specificity is unknown.

Each cell subset's genomic DNA was divided evenly among several immunoSEQ plates. Assay used: immunoSEQ multiplex PCR; TCRdb lists only in-frame clones, some missing. The profile shows about 680,000 clones, around four fifths of them singletons. The CDR3 contains 16 residues. J lost 6 bases, V lost 6 bases, and 14 bases had no gene match. Germline V gives CDR1 MGHRA, CDR2 YSYEKL. Study-level points and caveats: Represented diversity (both genetic and exposure-history) was limited by the small number of donors.

Each sample came from a Caucasian adult donor living in Nashville, Tennessee. The source material was memory CD4+ T cells sorted from blood. Subset here: CD45RA-negative fraction. The clonotype comes from a woman in her thirties in good health. The V call is TRBV4-1, the J call TRBJ2-3; 8 bases fit TRBD2. DNA for the CDR3: TGCGCCAGCAGTCTGGGGAGGGGACTAGGAACGGATACGCAGTATTTT. Protein product: CASSLGRGLGTDTQYF.